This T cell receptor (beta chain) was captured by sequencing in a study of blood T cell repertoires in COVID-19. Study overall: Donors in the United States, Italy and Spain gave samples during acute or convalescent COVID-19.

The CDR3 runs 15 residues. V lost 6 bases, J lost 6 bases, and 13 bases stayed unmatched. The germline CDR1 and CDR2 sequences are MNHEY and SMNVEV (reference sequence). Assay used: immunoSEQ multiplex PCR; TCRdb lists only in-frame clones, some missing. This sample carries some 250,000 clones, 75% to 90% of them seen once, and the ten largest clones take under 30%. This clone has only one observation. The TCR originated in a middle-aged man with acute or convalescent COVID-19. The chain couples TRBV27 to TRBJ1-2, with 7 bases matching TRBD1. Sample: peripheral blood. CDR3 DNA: TGTGCCAGCAGGTCATTAACCCGGGACAGCCATGGCTACACCTTC. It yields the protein CASRSLTRDSHGYTF.